This T cell receptor (beta chain) came from a study of blood T cell repertoires in COVID-19. The wider study: Samples taken during acute and convalescent COVID-19 were collected in the United States, Italy and Spain.

This CDR3 contains 13 residues. V was clipped by 8 bases and J by 3 bases, with 13 bases between them. Looked up from germline, CDR1 is MNHEY and CDR2 is SVGAGI. The assay was immunoSEQ multiplex PCR, and TCRdb's table has in-frame clones only and misses some. The sample carries 210,000 or so clones, around 81% recorded once. The chain has TRBV6-5 and TRBJ1-1; maybe TRBD1 (5 bases). Sequenced input: PBMCs or T cells enriched from blood (not recorded which). The receptor was derived from a man aged 25-40 years with acute COVID-19. The CDR3 spells CASGMTAYTEAFF. In nucleotides, the CDR3 is TGTGCCAGCGGAATGACAGCCTACACTGAAGCTTTCTTT.